These 2 T cell receptor beta chains were all obtained from the same sample, sequenced in a study of CD8 T cells in ankylosing spondylitis. Each CDR3 protein is one row after TCRdb ran MiXCR on the 5' RACE reads. The sample contains approximately 240,000 distinct CDR3 sequences, approximately 24% of which appear only once. Input material: blood, either unsorted or a sorted T cell fraction (not recorded which). The receptors were sampled from a male donor with ankylosing spondylitis or in good health (not recorded which).

The chain is built from TRBV30 and TRBJ2-7, with D tentatively TRBD2 (5 bases). This CDR3 spans 14 amino acids. The V end was cut by 1 base, the J end by 5 bases, with 15 bases between. The germline V gene has CDR1 GTSNPN and CDR2 SVGIG (reference sequence). The DNA for the CDR3 is TGTGCCTGGAGTGGTATTCGGGAAACCCACGAGCAGTACTTC. Translated, it gives CAWSGIRETHEQYF.

This clonotype was observed many times. The V and J genes are TRBV20-1 and TRBJ2-7; TRBD2 matches at 15 bases. Trimming cost V 0 bases and J 1 base; bases outside gene matches: 7. This CDR3 contains 18 residues. The germline V gene has CDR1 DFQATT and CDR2 SNEGSKA (reference sequence). The CDR3 loop is CSARDMGLAGGMSYEQYF. The DNA for the CDR3 is TGCAGTGCTAGAGATATGGGACTAGCGGGGGGCATGTCCTACGAGCAGTACTTC.